Each of the 24 T cell receptor beta chains below was sequenced from the same sample in a study of PD-1 blockade in mismatch repair-deficient tumors. Here immunoSEQ multiplex PCR was the method, and the copy in TCRdb shows in-frame clones only, minus some. The sample records roughly 120,000 clones, approximately 91% being singletons. The source material was peripheral blood, sampled 72 weeks after starting pembrolizumab. The receptors were sampled from an adult with mismatch repair-deficient cancer.

Here the CDR3 reads CASSQTTGELFF. CDR3 coding DNA: TGCGCCAGCAGCCAGACCACCGGGGAGCTGTTTTTT. The chain carries TRBV4-3 and TRBJ2-2; D not resolved. This CDR3 has 12 amino acids. Trimming removed 3 bases at V and 4 bases at J, with 3 bases between. The V gene's germline CDR1 is LGHNA and CDR2 YSLEER.

The genes are TRBV27 and TRBJ2-3, with TRBD2 matching 10 bases. CDR1 and CDR2 (germline): MNHEY, SMNVEV (reference sequence). With V trimmed by 7 bases and J by 4 bases, 17 bases remained unmatched. The CDR3 is 18 amino acids. CDR3 in amino acids: CASNPLAGVSRSADTQYF. CDR3 DNA sequence: TGTGCCAGCAACCCGCTAGCGGGAGTCAGCCGGTCGGCAGATACGCAGTATTTT.

As DNA, the CDR3 is TGTGCCAGCAGCTTAGGGGGACGCCCGGGAGAGCAGTACTTC. It translates to CASSLGGRPGEQYF. J is TRBJ2-7 and V is TRBV7-2, with D possibly being TRBD1 or TRBD2 (5 bases each). In germline, CDR1 is SGHTA, CDR2 FQGNSA. The CDR3 loop spans 14 amino acids. The V end lost 1 base, the J end lost 7 bases, and 14 bases lay between the germline ends.

This rearrangement joins TRBV5-1 to TRBJ2-1, with TRBD1 identical over 8 bases. There are 14 residues in the CDR3. Trimming at V came to 6 bases and at J to 10 bases, leaving 12 bases not matched to a gene. Per germline, CDR1 SGHRS and CDR2 YFSETQ. For the CDR3, the DNA is TGCGCCAGCACTCAAATTGACAGGGGCGCGGAGCAGTTCTTC. It translates to CASTQIDRGAEQFF.

This clone appeared a few times. The chain is built from TRBV7-9 and TRBJ2-7; D possibly corresponds to TRBD2 (6 bases). The ends were cut back, 5 bases at V and 4 bases at J, with 12 bases in the middle. There are 13 residues in the CDR3. Germline loops: CDR1 SEHNR, CDR2 FQNEAQ (reference sequence). The CDR3, as DNA: TGTGCCAGCAGCCCTCTGACTAGTTACGAGCAGTACTTC. It yields the protein CASSPLTSYEQYF.

This clone was seen a single time. The rearrangement uses TRBV4-1 and TRBJ1-1; TRBD1 is a possible D gene (6 bases). The V and J ends lost 4 bases and 7 bases respectively, with 13 bases between them. CDR3 length equals 13 residues. Germline CDR1 and CDR2: MGHRA and YSYEKL. The CDR3 DNA follows: TGCGCCAGCAGCCCAAATCAGGGGATTGAAGCTTTCTTT. This codes for CASSPNQGIEAFF.

This rearrangement joins TRBV7-2 to TRBJ1-1; 7 positions match TRBD1. Trimming cost V 5 bases and J 5 bases; bases outside gene matches: 8. Germline V gene lookup returns CDR1 SGHTA and CDR2 FQGNSA. The CDR3 runs to 14 residues. The DNA of the CDR3 is TGTGCCAGCAGCAAGCGTCAGGGGGGAACTGAAGCTTTCTTT. This codes for CASSKRQGGTEAFF.

The gene calls are TRBV18 and TRBJ2-7; 8 bases line up with TRBD2. Germline V CDR1 and CDR2: KGHSH, LQKENI. The V gene end was trimmed by 3 bases and the J gene end by 6 bases; junction bases not matched to a gene: 7. The CDR3 is 14 amino acids. CDR3 residues: CASSPRLALSEQYF. The CDR3 coding sequence is TGTGCCAGCTCACCGAGACTAGCGCTCAGCGAGCAGTACTTC.

The V and J genes are TRBV25-1 and TRBJ2-5; D remains ambiguous. Trimming took off 2 bases at V and 5 bases at J, with 6 bases between the two ends. Germline-derived CDR1 and CDR2 are MGHDK and SYGVNS. CDR3 length: 12 residues. The DNA of the CDR3 is TGTGCCAGCAGTGAAGATAGGGAGACCCAGTACTTC. Translated, it gives CASSEDRETQYF.

This chain links TRBV19 with TRBJ2-7; 8 bases fit TRBD1. The germline gives CDR1 LNHDA, CDR2 SQIVND (reference sequence). The CDR3 loop spans 14 amino acids. V was clipped by 7 bases and J by 6 bases; unmatched bases: 11. CDR3 DNA sequence: TGTGCCAGTACCCGAGCACAGGGGGTAGGCGAGCAGTACTTC. Translation: CASTRAQGVGEQYF. The full variable domain, with the rest looked up from reference TRBV19 and TRBJ2-7, is DGGITQSPKYLFRKEGQNVTLSCEQNLNHDAMYWYRQDPGQGLRLIYYSQIVNDFQKGDIAEGYSVSREKKESFPLTVTSAQKNPTAFYLCASTRAQGVGEQYFGPGTRLTVT.

CDR3 nucleotide sequence: TGTGCCAGCAGCTTAGCAGGGGACACTGAAGCTTTCTTT. Translated: CASSLAGDTEAFF. This chain links TRBV11-3 with TRBJ1-1, with a tentative D call TRBD1 (6 bases). Per germline, CDR1 SGHNT and CDR2 YENEEA. V was pared by 1 base and J by 3 bases, with 6 bases between. This CDR3 is 13 amino acids long.

This clone was observed a handful of times. This chain uses TRBV6-1 with TRBJ2-7, with TRBD1 identical over 8 bases. The CDR3 loop spans 16 amino acids. V was pared by 5 bases and J by 2 bases, with 11 bases of the junction left unmatched. Germline V gives CDR1 MNHNS, CDR2 SASEGT. CDR3: CASSKGTGRWAYEQYF. CDR3 DNA: TGTGCCAGCAGTAAAGGGACAGGTCGCTGGGCCTACGAGCAGTACTTC.

The gene calls are TRBV4-3 and TRBJ2-1; D not resolved. Germline V gives CDR1 LGHNA, CDR2 YSLEER. The CDR3 has 16 residues. The V end was cut by 0 bases, the J end by 3 bases, with 12 bases between. In DNA, the CDR3 is TGCGCCAGCAGCCAAGATGGGCTGAACGTCTACAATGAGCAGTTCTTC. Its translation is CASSQDGLNVYNEQFF.

This chain uses TRBV19 with TRBJ2-7; 8 bases map to TRBD1. In germline, CDR1 is LNHDA, CDR2 SQIVND (reference sequence). The CDR3 is 15 amino acids. J lost 2 bases, V lost 5 bases, and 8 bases had no gene match. CDR3 protein: CASSLTGAPAYEQYF. The CDR3 coding sequence is TGTGCCAGTAGTTTGACAGGGGCGCCAGCCTACGAGCAGTACTTC.

This clone appeared a single time. The CDR3 nucleotides are TGTGCCAGCAGCGTAGGGGGGACTAATGAAAAACTGTTTTTT. Translating gives CASSVGGTNEKLFF. The chain carries TRBV9 and TRBJ1-4, with D possibly TRBD1 on 5 matching bases. CDR1 SGDLS and CDR2 YYNGEE come from the germline V gene. CDR3 size: 14 residues. Trimming took off 0 bases at V and 2 bases at J, with 5 bases between the two ends.

The J gene is TRBJ2-6, the V gene TRBV11-3, with 12 nucleotides matching TRBD1. J gave up 1 base and V 10 bases, and 5 bases lay outside the gene matches. CDR1 SGHNT and CDR2 YENEEA come from the germline V gene. The CDR3 covers 16 residues. The CDR3 reads CAITGQGASGANVLTF. The CDR3 DNA follows: TGTGCCATAACGGGACAGGGGGCTTCTGGGGCCAACGTCCTGACTTTC.

The chain couples TRBV14 to TRBJ1-1; no definite D call. Germline CDR1 and CDR2: SGHDN and FVKESK. Trimming removed 1 base from V and 3 bases from J, with 6 bases in between. The CDR3 runs 13 residues. CDR3 nucleotide sequence: TGTGCCAGCAGCCAAGGAGGGTACACTGAAGCTTTCTTT. The encoded protein is CASSQGGYTEAFF.

The chain uses TRBV7-9 and TRBJ2-3; 9 bases agree with TRBD2. This CDR3 comprises 16 residues. In germline, CDR1 is SEHNR, CDR2 FQNEAQ (reference sequence). V gave up 7 bases and J gave up 2 bases; unmatched junction bases: 10. For the CDR3, the DNA is TGTGCCAGCACCTTCCCTCTAGCGGGAACCACAGATACGCAGTATTTT. It translates to CASTFPLAGTTDTQYF.

The V gene is TRBV9, the J gene TRBJ2-3, with a possible D match to TRBD2 (5 bases). CDR1 SGDLS and CDR2 YYNGEE come from the germline V gene. With 3 bases removed from V and 2 bases from J, the gap between germline ends came to 13 bases. CDR3 length: 15 residues. CDR3 region: CASSAEGLNTDTQYF. As DNA, the CDR3 is TGTGCCAGCAGCGCCGAGGGTTTGAACACAGATACGCAGTATTTT.

The chain joins TRBV11-2 to TRBJ2-1, with TRBD2 matching 7 bases. This CDR3 contains 18 residues. Germline V CDR1 and CDR2: SGHAT, FQNNGV. V was pared by 1 base and J by 6 bases, with 15 bases of the junction left unmatched. The DNA of the CDR3 is TGTGCCAGCAGCTTAGCTGATAGCGGGCTGCTCGGTCTCAATGAGCAGTTCTTC. It specifies CASSLADSGLLGLNEQFF.

This chain joins TRBV19 and TRBJ2-7; D may match TRBD1 or TRBD2 (5 bases each). Trimming pared 6 bases from V and 7 bases from J, leaving 13 bases between. This CDR3 spans 12 amino acids. The V gene's germline CDR1 is LNHDA and CDR2 SQIVND (reference sequence). CDR3 in DNA: TGTGCCAGTAGGCGCCGAGGGGCGGAGCAGTACTTC. It translates to CASRRRGAEQYF. The whole variable domain, filled in from reference TRBV19 and TRBJ2-7, reads DGGITQSPKYLFRKEGQNVTLSCEQNLNHDAMYWYRQDPGQGLRLIYYSQIVNDFQKGDIAEGYSVSREKKESFPLTVTSAQKNPTAFYLCASRRRGAEQYFGPGTRLTVT.

The chain carries TRBV6-6 and TRBJ2-5; tentatively, D is TRBD1 (6 bases). Germline V gene data show CDR1 as MNHNY and CDR2 as SVGAGI (reference sequence). The V end lost 5 bases, the J end lost 3 bases, and 10 bases lay between the germline ends. The CDR3 totals 13 residues. CDR3 sequence (DNA): TGTGCCAGCAGTAATGCAGGGGAAGAGACCCAGTACTTC. Amino acid sequence: CASSNAGEETQYF.

The chain uses TRBV29-1 and TRBJ2-1; TRBD2 agrees at 8 bases. Germline CDR1 SQVTM, CDR2 ANQGSEA. With V trimmed by 7 bases and J by 9 bases, 17 bases remained unmatched. The CDR3 extends over 15 amino acids. The CDR3 is CSAPHGGSGSVEQFF. The CDR3 region has the DNA TGCAGCGCCCCCCATGGGGGGAGCGGGAGTGTTGAGCAGTTCTTC.

The rearrangement uses TRBV15 and TRBJ2-7, with a weak D call TRBD2 (6 bases). The germline gives CDR1 LNHNV, CDR2 YYDKDF (reference sequence). Trimming took off 0 bases at V and 1 base at J, with 10 bases between the two ends. The CDR3 loop spans 15 amino acids. This CDR3 reads CATSRDGGSSYEQYF. CDR3 nucleotides: TGTGCCACCAGCAGAGATGGGGGGTCGTCCTACGAGCAGTACTTC.